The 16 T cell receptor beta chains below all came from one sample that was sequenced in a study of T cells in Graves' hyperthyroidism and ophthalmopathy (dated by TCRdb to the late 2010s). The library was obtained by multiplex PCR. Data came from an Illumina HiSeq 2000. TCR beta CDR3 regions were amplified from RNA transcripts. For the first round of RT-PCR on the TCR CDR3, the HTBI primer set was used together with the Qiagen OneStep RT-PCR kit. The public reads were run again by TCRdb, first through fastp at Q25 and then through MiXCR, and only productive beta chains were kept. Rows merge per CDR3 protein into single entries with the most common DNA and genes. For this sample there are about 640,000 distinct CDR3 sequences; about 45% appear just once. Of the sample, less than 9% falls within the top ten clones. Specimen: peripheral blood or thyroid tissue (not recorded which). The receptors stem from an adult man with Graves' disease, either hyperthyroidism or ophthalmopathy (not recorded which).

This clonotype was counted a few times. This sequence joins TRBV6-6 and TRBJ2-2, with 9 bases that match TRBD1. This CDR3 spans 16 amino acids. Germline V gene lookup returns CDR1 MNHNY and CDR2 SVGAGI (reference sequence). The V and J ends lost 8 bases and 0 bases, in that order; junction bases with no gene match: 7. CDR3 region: CASGLTGGANTGELFF. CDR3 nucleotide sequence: TGTGCCAGCGGGTTGACAGGGGGTGCGAACACCGGGGAGCTGTTTTTT.

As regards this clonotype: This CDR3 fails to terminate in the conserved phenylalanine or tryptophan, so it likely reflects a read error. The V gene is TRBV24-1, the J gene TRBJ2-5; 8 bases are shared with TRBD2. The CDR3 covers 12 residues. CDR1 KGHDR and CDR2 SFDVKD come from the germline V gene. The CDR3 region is CASRGGGETQYL. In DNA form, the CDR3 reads TGCGCCAGCCGGGGGGGCGGAGAGACCCAGTACCTC.

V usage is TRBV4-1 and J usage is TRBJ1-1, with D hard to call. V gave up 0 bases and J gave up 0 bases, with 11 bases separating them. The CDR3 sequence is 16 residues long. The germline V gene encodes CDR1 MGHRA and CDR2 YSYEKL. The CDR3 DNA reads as TGCGCCAGCAGCCAAGATCCCGGCGGCATGAACACTGAAGCTTTCTTT. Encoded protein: CASSQDPGGMNTEAFF.

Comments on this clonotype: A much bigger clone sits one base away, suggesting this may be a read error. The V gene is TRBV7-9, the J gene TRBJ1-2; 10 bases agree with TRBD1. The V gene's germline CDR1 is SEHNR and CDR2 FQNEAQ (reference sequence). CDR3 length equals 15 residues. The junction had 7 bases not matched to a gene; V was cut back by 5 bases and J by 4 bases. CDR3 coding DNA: TGTGCCAGCAGCAGACAGACAGGGGGCAGCTATGGCTACACCTTC. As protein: CASSRQTGGSYGYTF.

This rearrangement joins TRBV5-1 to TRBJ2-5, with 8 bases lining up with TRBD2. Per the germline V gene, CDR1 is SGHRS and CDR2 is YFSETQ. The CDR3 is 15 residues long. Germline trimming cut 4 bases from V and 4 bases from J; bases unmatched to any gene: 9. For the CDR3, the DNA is TGCGCCAGCAGCCGAGAGGGACTAGTCGGAGAGACCCAGTACTTC. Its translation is CASSREGLVGETQYF. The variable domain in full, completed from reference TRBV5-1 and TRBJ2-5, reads KAGVTQTPRYLIKTRGQQVTLSCSPISGHRSVSWYQQTPGQGLQFLFEYFSETQRNKGNFPGRFSGRQFSNSRSEMNVSTLELGDSALYLCASSREGLVGETQYFGPGTRLLVL.

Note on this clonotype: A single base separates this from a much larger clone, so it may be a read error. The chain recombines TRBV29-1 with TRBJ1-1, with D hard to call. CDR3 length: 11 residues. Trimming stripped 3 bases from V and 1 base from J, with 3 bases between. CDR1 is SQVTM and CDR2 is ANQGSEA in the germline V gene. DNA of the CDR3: TGCAGCGTTGACCAGAACACTGAAGCTTTCTTT. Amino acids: CSVDQNTEAFF.

The CDR3 here is CASSLDREVDEKLFF. CDR3 DNA sequence: TGTGCCAGCAGCTTAGACAGGGAGGTAGACGAAAAACTGTTTTTT. This chain connects TRBV7-2 to TRBJ1-4; possible D gene TRBD1, 6 bases. The ends were cut back, 1 base at V and 8 bases at J, with 14 bases in the middle. The CDR3 totals 15 residues. CDR1 and CDR2 (germline): SGHTA, FQGNSA.

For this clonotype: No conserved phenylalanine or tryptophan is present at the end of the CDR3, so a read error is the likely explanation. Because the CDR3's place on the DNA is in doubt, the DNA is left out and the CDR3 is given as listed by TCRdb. CDR3 loop: CATSRDGDGYTFGS. The rearrangement links TRBV15 to TRBJ2-5; the listed D gene, TRBD2, was not tested against the DNA. CDR1 is LNHNV and CDR2 is YYDKDF in the germline V gene (reference sequence). Inclusive of both ends, the CDR3 amounts to 14 amino acids.

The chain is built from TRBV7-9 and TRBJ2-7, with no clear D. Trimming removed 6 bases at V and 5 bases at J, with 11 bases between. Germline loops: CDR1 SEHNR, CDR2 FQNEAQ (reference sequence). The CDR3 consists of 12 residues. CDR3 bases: TGTGCCAGCAGTGGGAACGCTCACGAGCAGTACTTC. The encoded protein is CASSGNAHEQYF.

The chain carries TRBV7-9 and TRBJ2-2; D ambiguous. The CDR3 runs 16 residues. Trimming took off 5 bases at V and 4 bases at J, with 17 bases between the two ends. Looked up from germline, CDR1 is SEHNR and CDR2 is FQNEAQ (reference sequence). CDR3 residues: CASSRPTSYATGELFF. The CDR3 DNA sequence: TGTGCCAGCAGCCGACCCACCAGCTACGCCACCGGGGAGCTGTTTTTT.

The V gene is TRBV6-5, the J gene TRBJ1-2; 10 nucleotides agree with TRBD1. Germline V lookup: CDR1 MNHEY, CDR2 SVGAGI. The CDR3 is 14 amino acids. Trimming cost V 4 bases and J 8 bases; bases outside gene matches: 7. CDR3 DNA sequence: TGTGCCAGCAGTTCCTCGGGACAGGGGCTCGGCTACACCTTC. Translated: CASSSSGQGLGYTF.

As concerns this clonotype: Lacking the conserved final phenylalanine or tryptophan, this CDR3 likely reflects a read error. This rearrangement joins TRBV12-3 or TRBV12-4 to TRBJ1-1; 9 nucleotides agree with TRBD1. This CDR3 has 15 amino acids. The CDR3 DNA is TGTGCCAGCAGCTTAGGGACAGGGCTGAACACTGAAGCTTTCCTT. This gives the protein CASSLGTGLNTEAFL.

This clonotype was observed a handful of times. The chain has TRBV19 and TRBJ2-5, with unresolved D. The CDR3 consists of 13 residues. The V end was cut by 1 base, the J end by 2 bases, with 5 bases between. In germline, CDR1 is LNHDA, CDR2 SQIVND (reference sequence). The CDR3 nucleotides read TGTGCCAGTAGTATAGGAACGCAAGAGACCCAGTACTTC. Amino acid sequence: CASSIGTQETQYF.

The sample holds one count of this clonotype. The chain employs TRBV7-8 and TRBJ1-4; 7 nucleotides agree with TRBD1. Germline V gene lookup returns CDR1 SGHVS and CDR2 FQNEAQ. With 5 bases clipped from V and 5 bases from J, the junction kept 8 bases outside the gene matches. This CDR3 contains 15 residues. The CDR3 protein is CASSVSVTGNEKLFF. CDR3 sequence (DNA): TGTGCCAGCAGCGTCTCCGTGACAGGGAATGAAAAACTGTTTTTT.

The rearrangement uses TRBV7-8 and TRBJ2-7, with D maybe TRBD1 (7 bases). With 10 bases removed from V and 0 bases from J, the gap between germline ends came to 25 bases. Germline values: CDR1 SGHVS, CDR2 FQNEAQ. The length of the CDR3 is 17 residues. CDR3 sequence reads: CAISESGQPGGSYEQYF. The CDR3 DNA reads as TGTGCCATCAGTGAGTCGGGACAGCCCGGGGGCTCCTACGAGCAGTACTTC.

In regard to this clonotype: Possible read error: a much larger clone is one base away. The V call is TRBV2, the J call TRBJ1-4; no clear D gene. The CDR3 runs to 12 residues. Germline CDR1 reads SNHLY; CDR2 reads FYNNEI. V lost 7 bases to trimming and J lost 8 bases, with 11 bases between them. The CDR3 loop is CASTDDREKLFF. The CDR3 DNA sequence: TGTGCCAGCACTGACGACCGGGAAAAACTGTTTTTT.